These 31 T cell receptor beta chains were sequenced from one sample in a study of CXCR3-negative and CXCR3-positive naive CD8 T cells. Via 5' RACE with UMI labels, TRB cDNA libraries were prepared. TCRdb reanalyzed the 5' RACE reads and collapses them to one entry per CDR3 protein, without DNA. The table for this sample gives tens of thousands of distinct CDR3 sequences. The sequenced sample consisted of naive CXCR3- CD8+ T cells from blood. Sample subset: CD45RO-CCR7+CD27+CD95- naive CD8+ T cells lacking CXCR3 (TNR3-). These receptors all stem from a human donor in good health. Some clones in this sample may be carry-over from other donors' samples.

V gene TRBV29-1 combines with J gene TRBJ2-5. The CDR3 is made up of 11 amino acids. CDR1 is SQVTM, CDR2 ANQGSEA, per germline. CDR3 residues: CSVDELETQYF.

The V call is TRBV7-9, the J call TRBJ2-3; TCRdb designates TRBD1, a call that cannot be tested without DNA. Germline loops: CDR1 SEHNR, CDR2 FQNEAQ (reference sequence). The CDR3 is 17 residues long. The CDR3 reads CASSSLGTGGATDTQYF.

The chain is built from TRBV10-3 and TRBJ2-7; TCRdb's D gene call, TRBD1, goes unchecked for lack of DNA. The germline V gene has CDR1 ENHRY and CDR2 SYGVKD. The CDR3 covers 14 residues. The CDR3 region is CAINKGTGGLEQYF.

The V call is TRBV12-3 or TRBV12-4, the J call TRBJ1-1; TCRdb indicates TRBD1, and absent DNA this call remains unverified. This CDR3 has 13 amino acids. The CDR3 spells CASSPSGRAEAFF.

This sequence joins TRBV28 and TRBJ2-6; there is no DNA to check the TCRdb D call of TRBD1. The CDR3 totals 16 residues. CDR1 and CDR2 from the germline V gene are MDHEN and SYDVKM. CDR3 amino acids: CASSRQGDSGANVLTF. The variable domain in full, with the rest retrieved from reference TRBV28 and TRBJ2-6, is DVKVTQSSRYLVKRTGEKVFLECVQDMDHENMFWYRQDPGLGLRLIYFSYDVKMKEKGDIPEGYSVSREKKERFSLILESASTNQTSMYLCASSRQGDSGANVLTFGAGSRLTVL.

The chain couples TRBV6-1 to TRBJ2-7; no DNA is available, so the TRBD1 call from TCRdb remains unchecked. Germline CDR1 and CDR2: MNHNS and SASEGT. The CDR3 totals 14 residues. The CDR3 spells CASTGQGDYYEQYF.

J is TRBJ2-4 and V is TRBV6-2 or TRBV6-3; as DNA is missing, the TRBD1 call by TCRdb cannot be tested. This CDR3 comprises 16 residues. Germline V gene lookup returns CDR1 MNHEY and CDR2 SVGEGT. The CDR3 here is CASRPRTGLAKNIQYF.

This rearrangement joins TRBV27 to TRBJ1-2; without DNA, the TCRdb call of TRBD1 cannot be checked. This CDR3 comprises 13 residues. In germline, CDR1 is MNHEY, CDR2 SMNVEV (reference sequence). The CDR3: CASSWTGTDGYTF.

The CDR3 spells CASSVGLAGATYNEQFF. The rearrangement uses TRBV7-6 and TRBJ2-1; the TRBD2 assignment by TCRdb is unverifiable without DNA. The CDR3 spans 17 residues. Germline values: CDR1 SGHVS, CDR2 FNYEAQ.

The V and J genes are TRBV6-2 or TRBV6-3 and TRBJ1-5; TCRdb outputs TRBD1, but without DNA this stays unchecked. Germline lookup yields CDR1 MNHEY and CDR2 SVGEGT. CDR3 size: 14 residues. The CDR3 region is CASSYSDSPQPQHF.

The V gene is TRBV6-2 or TRBV6-3, the J gene TRBJ2-1; TCRdb's D call, TRBD2, is unchecked because there is no DNA. The CDR3 loop spans 15 amino acids. Germline values: CDR1 MNHEY, CDR2 SVGEGT. The CDR3 loop reads CASSYRASGGNEQFF.

This sequence joins TRBV6-1 and TRBJ2-7; TCRdb picks TRBD1, but there is no DNA to check that call. This CDR3 has 14 amino acids. The germline V gene has CDR1 MNHNS and CDR2 SASEGT. The CDR3 here is CASSTTGEFDEQYF.

The CDR3 sequence: CASKGTSEETQYF. This sequence joins TRBV12-3 or TRBV12-4 and TRBJ2-5; TCRdb picks TRBD1, but there is no DNA to check that call. The CDR3 loop spans 13 amino acids.

The V call is TRBV7-9, the J call TRBJ2-7; the TCRdb D gene call, TRBD2, has no DNA to confirm it. Germline V gene sequence: CDR1 SEHNR, CDR2 FQNEAQ (reference sequence). There are 15 residues in the CDR3. The CDR3 loop is CASSSPGLHPYEQYF.

CDR3 region: CASSLPVGRSTDTQYF. V and J are TRBV5-5 and TRBJ2-3. The CDR3 has 16 residues. Germline CDR1 reads SGHKS; CDR2 reads YYEKEE (reference sequence).

This chain joins TRBV29-1 and TRBJ2-5; TCRdb indicates TRBD1, and absent DNA this call remains unverified. Germline V lookup: CDR1 SQVTM, CDR2 ANQGSEA. The CDR3 has 13 residues. This CDR3 is CSVEVVGGEAQYF.

The gene calls are TRBV14 and TRBJ2-7; TCRdb indicates TRBD2, and absent DNA this call remains unverified. Looked up from germline, CDR1 is SGHDN and CDR2 is FVKESK. The CDR3 totals 15 residues. The CDR3 loop is CASSQGLAGFYEQYF.

The chain couples TRBV10-3 to TRBJ2-1. CDR1 and CDR2 from the germline V gene are ENHRY and SYGVKD. The CDR3 is made up of 16 amino acids. CDR3 protein: CAISEPGQGSYNEQFF.

The V gene is TRBV28, the J gene TRBJ2-3; with no DNA, the TCRdb D assignment of TRBD1 cannot be verified. Germline V lookup: CDR1 MDHEN, CDR2 SYDVKM. The CDR3 runs to 15 residues. CDR3 sequence: CAVKTGTGDPDTQYF. The full variable domain, completed using reference TRBV28 and TRBJ2-3, is DVKVTQSSRYLVKRTGEKVFLECVQDMDHENMFWYRQDPGLGLRLIYFSYDVKMKEKGDIPEGYSVSREKKERFSLILESASTNQTSMYLCAVKTGTGDPDTQYFGPGTRLTVL.

The chain links TRBV9 to TRBJ1-1. The V gene's germline CDR1 is SGDLS and CDR2 YYNGEE. The length of the CDR3 is 15 residues. The CDR3 protein is CASTAEGVRAIEAFF.

The rearrangement joins TRBV29-1 to TRBJ2-1; TCRdb calls TRBD1, which cannot be checked without DNA. This CDR3 is 14 amino acids long. Germline V gives CDR1 SQVTM, CDR2 ANQGSEA. CDR3 loop: CSVEVMDRGNEQFF.

The CDR3 loop is CASMAVILRQARSYGYTF. The chain has TRBV28 and TRBJ1-2; TCRdb's D call of TRBD1 is untestable without DNA. The CDR3 sequence is 18 residues long. Germline V lookup: CDR1 MDHEN, CDR2 SYDVKM.

The genes are TRBV7-9 and TRBJ2-7. Germline V lookup: CDR1 SEHNR, CDR2 FQNEAQ (reference sequence). The CDR3 covers 13 residues. The chain's CDR3 is CASSPRESYEQYF.

V gene TRBV20-1 combines with J gene TRBJ2-1; the TCRdb D gene call, TRBD2, has no DNA to confirm it. The germline gives CDR1 DFQATT, CDR2 SNEGSKA (reference sequence). This CDR3 spans 15 amino acids. This CDR3 reads CSAKGTSRLYNEQFF.

The CDR3 sequence is CASSLAGGSTDTQYF. The chain recombines TRBV12-3 or TRBV12-4 with TRBJ2-3; the D call of TRBD1 rests on TCRdb alone, since no DNA is present to check it. The CDR3 is made up of 15 amino acids.

This chain uses TRBV6-5 with TRBJ1-5. The germline CDR1 and CDR2 sequences are MNHEY and SVGAGI. This CDR3 spans 13 amino acids. The CDR3 spells CASSYVSNQPQHF.

This chain uses TRBV28 with TRBJ2-2; TCRdb names TRBD1, which stays unverified in the absence of DNA. The CDR3 covers 14 residues. Germline values: CDR1 MDHEN, CDR2 SYDVKM. CDR3 protein: CASRRGRTTGELFF.

V usage is TRBV20-1 and J usage is TRBJ2-5. Germline CDR1 is DFQATT and CDR2 is SNEGSKA (reference sequence). This CDR3 spans 14 amino acids. The CDR3 here is CSARAGDSQETQYF.

The rearrangement joins TRBV10-3 to TRBJ2-1; TCRdb selects TRBD2, and the lack of DNA leaves this call unchecked. CDR1 and CDR2 from the germline V gene are ENHRY and SYGVKD. The CDR3 sequence is 12 residues long. CDR3 sequence reads: CAIRDLADEQFF.

The chain joins TRBV6-2 or TRBV6-3 to TRBJ2-1. The CDR3 covers 13 residues. CDR1 is MNHEY and CDR2 is SVGEGT in the germline V gene. This CDR3 reads CASHRGSYNEQFF.

This chain uses TRBV5-1 with TRBJ2-7. This CDR3 contains 12 residues. CDR1 SGHRS and CDR2 YFSETQ come from the germline V gene. The CDR3 reads CASRGDSYEQYF.